The 14 T cell receptor beta chains presented below share a single source sample, sequenced in a study of cytomegalovirus exposure and HLA in healthy donors. This PCR relied on a set of 60 Vbeta primers and 13 Jbeta primers. The table came from immunoSEQ multiplex PCR; TCRdb's copy has only in-frame clones and leaves some out. The sample data list some 110,000 clones. Sequencing was done on a sample of PBMCs. Every receptor here comes from a middle-aged man in good health and CMV-seropositive.

About this clone: Germline and junction disagree at one end, which may indicate a read error. The CDR3 reads CTSTIGGDTGELFF. The DNA of the CDR3 is TGTACCAGCACCATTGGGGGCGACACCGGGGAGCTGTTTTTT. The V and J genes are TRBV6-1 and TRBJ2-2; weak D call: TRBD1 (6 bases). The V gene's germline CDR1 is MNHNS and CDR2 SASEGT. This CDR3 comprises 14 residues.

CDR3 sequence (DNA): TGTGCCAGCGGACCCCAGGGACGGAGGGGCTACGAGCAGTACTTC. Translation: CASGPQGRRGYEQYF. The chain links TRBV28 to TRBJ2-7; TRBD2 might be the D (6 bases). The CDR3 has 15 amino acids. The germline V and J ends were trimmed by 8 bases and 3 bases, with 20 bases remaining between them. CDR1 is MDHEN, CDR2 SYDVKM, per germline. The variable domain in full, with the rest retrieved from reference TRBV28 and TRBJ2-7, is DVKVTQSSRYLVKRTGEKVFLECVQDMDHENMFWYRQDPGLGLRLIYFSYDVKMKEKGDIPEGYSVSREKKERFSLILESASTNQTSMYLCASGPQGRRGYEQYFGPGTRLTVT.

The chain links TRBV5-1 to TRBJ2-3; D is perhaps TRBD2 (5 bases). This CDR3 comprises 15 residues. The germline V gene has CDR1 SGHRS and CDR2 YFSETQ. The germline V and J ends were trimmed by 4 bases and 2 bases, with 14 bases remaining between them. The CDR3 DNA sequence: TGCGCCAGCAGCCGGAGCGGAGCCAACACAGATACGCAGTATTTT. Translated: CASSRSGANTDTQYF.

The chain has TRBV2 and TRBJ1-1, with D tentatively TRBD1 (5 bases). The CDR3 has 14 amino acids. Germline loops: CDR1 SNHLY, CDR2 FYNNEI. Trimming took 6 bases from V and 1 from J, leaving 12 bases between them. The CDR3 coding sequence is TGTGCCAGCAGGCCAAGGGGTGCGAACACTGAAGCTTTCTTT. It is translated as CASRPRGANTEAFF. The full variable domain, with the rest looked up from reference TRBV2 and TRBJ1-1, is EPEVTQTPSHQVTQMGQEVILRCVPISNHLYFYWYRQILGQKVEFLVSFYNNEISEKSEIFDDQFSVERPDGSNFTLKIRSTKLEDSAMYFCASRPRGANTEAFFGQGTRLTVV.

The DNA for the CDR3 is TGTGCCAGCAGCTTTCAGGGTCGGAGAACTGAAGCTTTCTTT. This sequence encodes CASSFQGRRTEAFF. The chain is built from TRBV11-2 and TRBJ1-1, with D perhaps matching TRBD1 (5 bases). Trimming removed 3 bases from V and 5 bases from J, with 13 bases in between. The germline gives CDR1 SGHAT, CDR2 FQNNGV. CDR3 length: 14 amino acids.

The V and J genes are TRBV7-9 and TRBJ2-2; possibly TRBD1 for D (7 bases). This CDR3 is 18 amino acids long. V was shortened by 4 bases and J by 6 bases, with 24 bases between the two germline ends. Germline CDR1 is SEHNR and CDR2 is FQNEAQ (reference sequence). CDR3 coding DNA: TGTGCCAGCAGCTCCGTTGGAGGGGGCGAGATAATCCCCGGGGAGCTGTTTTTT. This translates into CASSSVGGGEIIPGELFF.

The chain employs TRBV7-9 and TRBJ2-1; TRBD1 matches 12 bases. This CDR3 spans 17 amino acids. V was pared by 1 base and J by 7 bases, with 8 bases of the junction left unmatched. From germline, CDR1 is SEHNR and CDR2 FQNEAQ (reference sequence). The CDR3: CASSLDRDRGHRNEQFF. CDR3 nucleotides: TGTGCCAGCAGCTTAGACCGGGACAGGGGGCATCGTAATGAGCAGTTCTTC. The full variable domain, its missing parts supplied by reference TRBV7-9 and TRBJ2-1, is DTGVSQNPRHKITKRGQNVTFRCDPISEHNRLYWYRQTLGQGPEFLTYFQNEAQLEKSRLLSDRFSAERPKGSFSTLEIQRTEQGDSAMYLCASSLDRDRGHRNEQFFGPGTRLTVL.

V is TRBV15 and J is TRBJ2-5; 12 positions agree with TRBD1. The DNA matches TRBJ2-7 better at its end, which makes the J call doubtful. This CDR3 comprises 15 residues. The germline V gene has CDR1 LNHNV and CDR2 YYDKDF (reference sequence). The CDR3 sequence: CATSRGGTGGNEQYF. The CDR3 bases are TGTGCCACCAGCAGAGGTGGGACAGGGGGCAACGAGCAGTACTTC.

The genes are TRBV7-9 and TRBJ1-2; no clear D gene. This CDR3 is 13 amino acids long. The V gene lost 5 bases and the J gene lost 5 bases, with 12 bases spanning the gap. The germline CDR1 and CDR2 sequences are SEHNR and FQNEAQ (reference sequence). CDR3 protein: CASSPSGVYGYTF. In DNA form, the CDR3 reads TGTGCCAGCAGCCCGAGCGGGGTTTATGGCTACACCTTC.

J is TRBJ2-7 and V is TRBV27; D uncertain. The CDR3 covers 15 residues. Between the trimmed V and J ends, which lost 0 bases and 0 bases, there was a span of 9 bases. Germline V gene lookup returns CDR1 MNHEY and CDR2 SMNVEV (reference sequence). This CDR3 is CASSLSVMSSYEQYF. In DNA form, the CDR3 reads TGTGCCAGCAGTTTATCGGTGATGAGCTCCTACGAGCAGTACTTC.

The chain uses TRBV4-2 and TRBJ2-2; no definite D call. The germline gives CDR1 LGHNA, CDR2 YNFKEQ. The CDR3 is 15 amino acids. Trimming took off 0 bases at V and 6 bases at J, with 11 bases between the two ends. In nucleotides, the CDR3 is TGTGCCAGCAGCCAAGACGAACTCGCGCCCGGGGAGCTGTTTTTT. This translates into CASSQDELAPGELFF.

The chain joins TRBV6-5 to TRBJ2-7; TRBD2 matches 10 bases. CDR3 size: 15 residues. The germline V gene has CDR1 MNHEY and CDR2 SVGAGI. The trim removed 5 bases at V and 4 bases at J, leaving 8 bases unmatched. The CDR3 DNA sequence: TGTGCCAGCAGTCACCGGGGACTAGCGCAGTACGAGCAGTACTTC. This encodes CASSHRGLAQYEQYF.

The V and J genes are TRBV4-2 and TRBJ1-1; the D gene is possibly TRBD1 (6 bases). Germline V gives CDR1 LGHNA, CDR2 YNFKEQ. Trimming took off 1 base at V and 0 bases at J, with 9 bases between the two ends. The CDR3 spans 15 residues. CDR3 region: CASSQAWDMNTEAFF. The CDR3 coding sequence is TGTGCCAGCAGCCAAGCGTGGGACATGAACACTGAAGCTTTCTTT.

The V and J genes are TRBV11-2 and TRBJ2-3; tentatively, D is TRBD1 (5 bases). CDR3 size: 15 residues. Germline V CDR1 and CDR2: SGHAT, FQNNGV. Trimming took off 2 bases at V and 1 base at J, with 10 bases between the two ends. This CDR3 reads CASSLLQGGTDTQYF. The CDR3 nucleotides read TGTGCCAGCAGCTTATTGCAGGGTGGCACAGATACGCAGTATTTT. Full variable domain (rest looked up from reference TRBV11-2 and TRBJ2-3): EAGVAQSPRYKIIEKRQSVAFWCNPISGHATLYWYQQILGQGPKLLIQFQNNGVVDDSQLPKDRFSAERLKGVDSTLKIQPAKLEDSAVYLCASSLLQGGTDTQYFGPGTRLTVL.